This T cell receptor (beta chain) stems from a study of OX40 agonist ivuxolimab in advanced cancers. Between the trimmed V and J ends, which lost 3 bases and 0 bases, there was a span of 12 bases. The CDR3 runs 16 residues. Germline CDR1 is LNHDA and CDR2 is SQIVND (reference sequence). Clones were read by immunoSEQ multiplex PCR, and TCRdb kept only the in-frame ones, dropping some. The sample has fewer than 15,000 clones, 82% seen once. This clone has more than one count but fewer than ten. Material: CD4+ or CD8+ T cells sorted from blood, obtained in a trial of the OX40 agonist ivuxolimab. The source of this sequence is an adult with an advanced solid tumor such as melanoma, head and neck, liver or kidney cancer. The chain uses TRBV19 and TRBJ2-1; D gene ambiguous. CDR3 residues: CASSISPLGSYNEQFF. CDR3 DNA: TGTGCCAGTAGTATTAGTCCTCTCGGCTCCTACAATGAGCAGTTCTTC.